The T cell receptor beta chain described here comes from a study of human T cells and chemical hapten exposure. For the study at large: Sensitization employed 2% DPC on about 2 cm by about 2 cm of upper inner arm skin. During the approximately 24-week study period, patients had diphenylcyclopropenone applied to the scalp every week.

Per the study methods: A per-sample median of around 88,000 TCRs was observed, with counts ranging from about 20,000 to 750,000. TCRdb re-called the RACE reads through MiXCR, storing one row per CDR3 protein. None of the V and J calls come from the authors' own analysis; TCRdb made them. The sample includes tens of thousands of distinct CDR3 sequences, about 9.6% of them seen just once. The sample's time point: patch test 2, 6 weeks after DPC sensitization. Treatment in this sample: therapeutic diphenylcyclopropenone sensitization with weekly scalp DPC. The template was total RNA from unfractionated whole blood. J lost 8 bases, V lost 0 bases, and 3 bases had no gene match. In germline, CDR1 is SGHTA, CDR2 FQGNSA. This CDR3 is built from 15 residues.

The receptor's source is a woman aged 25 to 45 with alopecia areata. Some clones in this sample may be carry-over from other donors' samples. The J gene is TRBJ2-3, the V gene TRBV7-2; 12 nucleotides line up with TRBD2. The sequencing here drew on whole blood, taken in connection with sensitization to the hapten diphenylcyclopropenone (DPC). The DNA for the CDR3 is TGTGCCAGCAGCTTAGCGGCTAGCGGGGGGGTTACGCAGTATTTT. It translates to CASSLAASGGVTQYF.